These 29 T cell receptor beta chains share one sample of origin, sequenced in a study of vaccination effects on CD4 cells after COVID-19. This table comes from immunoSEQ multiplex PCR, and its TCRdb copy is limited to in-frame clones, with some not included. The sample consists of more than 35,000 clones, 60% to 75% of them appearing once. Antigens of these TCRs are unknown. Culture proceeded for 10 days, and CD4+ T cells were then isolated. Two-dose vaccination with either BNT162b2 or mRNA-1273 was given to the participants. The sample in question was CD4+ T cells from PBMCs cultured without peptide, obtained after COVID-19 vaccination. Source of these receptors: a human donor who received a COVID-19 vaccine.

V and J are TRBV19 and TRBJ1-4; TRBD1 matches 7 bases. Unmatched junction bases numbered 6, after V lost 4 bases and J lost 4 bases. Germline assignment: CDR1 LNHDA and CDR2 SQIVND (reference sequence). The CDR3 consists of 15 residues. The CDR3 DNA follows: TGTGCCAGTAGTACAGGGGGAGGCTATAATGAAAAACTGTTTTTT. Translating gives CASSTGGGYNEKLFF.

V usage is TRBV18 and J usage is TRBJ2-7; D is possibly TRBD1 (6 bases). Between the trimmed V and J ends, which lost 5 bases and 2 bases, there was a span of 25 bases. Looked up from germline, CDR1 is KGHSH and CDR2 is LQKENI. The CDR3 contains 18 residues. The CDR3 reads CASSTGGLGLKPPYEQYF. The CDR3, as DNA: TGTGCCAGCTCAACTGGGGGCCTGGGTCTTAAACCCCCCTACGAGCAGTACTTC.

This clone was recorded a few times. This rearrangement joins TRBV28 to TRBJ2-1; 10 bases line up with TRBD2. Trimming removed 1 base from V and 9 bases from J; junction bases left unmatched: 6. CDR3 length equals 15 residues. The V gene's germline CDR1 is MDHEN and CDR2 SYDVKM. This CDR3 is CASSLSASGSSEQFF. DNA of the CDR3: TGTGCCAGCAGTTTATCGGCTAGCGGGAGTAGTGAGCAGTTCTTC.

CDR3 region: CASSASPGTVYEQYF. The CDR3 DNA sequence: TGTGCCAGCAGCGCATCTCCCGGGACAGTCTACGAGCAGTACTTC. The chain links TRBV7-2 to TRBJ2-7; 7 positions agree with TRBD1. Looked up from germline, CDR1 is SGHTA and CDR2 is FQGNSA. With V trimmed by 5 bases and J by 3 bases, 10 bases remained unmatched. This CDR3 has 15 amino acids.

The chain has TRBV7-8 and TRBJ1-1; TRBD1 matches 8 bases. Looked up from germline, CDR1 is SGHVS and CDR2 is FQNEAQ. The CDR3 has 15 residues. With 5 bases clipped from V and 1 base from J, the junction kept 6 bases outside the gene matches. The CDR3 DNA sequence: TGTGCCAGCAGCCGAGACAGGGGCGAGAACACTGAAGCTTTCTTT. Protein: CASSRDRGENTEAFF.

The rearrangement links TRBV3-1 (or the pseudogene TRBV3-2) to TRBJ2-5; tentative D call: TRBD2 (5 bases). The CDR3 is 17 residues long. In germline, CDR1 is LGHDT, CDR2 YNNKEL (reference sequence). V was trimmed by 0 bases and J by 0 bases, leaving 14 bases between them. CDR3 sequence: CASSQERLAHNQETQYF. CDR3 DNA: TGTGCCAGCAGCCAAGAAAGATTAGCGCACAACCAAGAGACCCAGTACTTC.

The rearrangement uses TRBV6-6 and TRBJ1-2, with unresolved D. V was cut by 0 bases and J by 1 base, with 9 bases left in between. The CDR3 spans 15 residues. The germline V gene has CDR1 MNHNY and CDR2 SVGAGI (reference sequence). CDR3 protein: CASSYSSSRNYGYTF. CDR3 coding DNA: TGTGCCAGCAGTTACTCCTCCAGCCGTAACTATGGCTACACCTTC.

This clone is judged medium-sized. The gene calls are TRBV25-1 and TRBJ1-6; 8 bases map to TRBD1. V lost 6 bases to trimming and J lost 10 bases; unmatched junction nucleotides: 11. Germline V gene sequence: CDR1 MGHDK, CDR2 SYGVNS. CDR3 length: 15 residues. CDR3 sequence (DNA): TGTGCCAGCAGCAATCAGGGGGCAACAAGATCACCCCTCCACTTT. It specifies CASSNQGATRSPLHF.

The rearrangement uses TRBV11-3 and TRBJ2-1; D possibly corresponds to TRBD1 (6 bases). Per germline, CDR1 SGHNT and CDR2 YENEEA. V was pared by 0 bases and J by 0 bases, with 15 bases between. The CDR3 extends over 18 amino acids. The CDR3 nucleotides read TGTGCCAGCAGCTTAGACCATGGGGGCTCTACCTCCTACAATGAGCAGTTCTTC. Its protein product is CASSLDHGGSTSYNEQFF.

J is TRBJ1-4 and V is TRBV25-1; D is ambiguous. This CDR3 comprises 13 residues. Trimming shortened V by 3 bases and J by 5 bases, and 7 bases separated the two germline ends. Per germline, CDR1 MGHDK and CDR2 SYGVNS. CDR3 in amino acids: CASSDSPNEKLFF. The CDR3 nucleotides are TGTGCCAGCAGTGACAGCCCGAATGAAAAACTGTTTTTT.

V usage is TRBV15 and J usage is TRBJ1-4, with D maybe TRBD1 (5 bases). Germline V gene lookup returns CDR1 LNHNV and CDR2 YYDKDF (reference sequence). Trimming stripped 5 bases from V and 4 bases from J, with 11 bases between. This CDR3 has 14 amino acids. The CDR3 DNA reads as TGTGCCACCAGCTCAAGAGACAGTAATGAAAAACTGTTTTTT. Translation gives CATSSRDSNEKLFF.

This clone was observed a handful of times. This chain joins TRBV10-3 and TRBJ1-3, with 10 bases aligning to TRBD1. The CDR3 contains 13 residues. V shed 9 bases, J shed 2 bases, and the junction held 1 base outside the gene matches. CDR1 is ENHRY, CDR2 SYGVKD, per germline. DNA for the CDR3: TGTGCCATGACAGGGGGCCCTGGAAACACCATATATTTT. Protein product: CAMTGGPGNTIYF.

This sequence joins TRBV18 and TRBJ1-1; 12 bases are a match to TRBD1. The germline gives CDR1 KGHSH, CDR2 LQKENI. The CDR3 runs 18 residues. Trimming took 4 bases from V and 1 from J; bases not matched to a gene: 10. The CDR3 sequence: CASSHRTGQGAKNTEAFF. In DNA, the CDR3 is TGTGCCAGCTCACACCGGACGGGACAGGGGGCCAAGAACACTGAAGCTTTCTTT. Drawing the rest from reference TRBV18 and TRBJ1-1, the complete variable domain is NAGVMQNPRHLVRRRGQEARLRCSPMKGHSHVYWYRQLPEEGLKFMVYLQKENIIDESGMPKERFSAEFPKEGPSILRIQQVVRGDSAAYFCASSHRTGQGAKNTEAFFGQGTRLTVV.

The J gene is TRBJ2-6, the V gene TRBV7-8; a weak D match, TRBD2 (5 bases). In germline, CDR1 is SGHVS, CDR2 FQNEAQ. The germline V and J ends were trimmed by 2 bases and 2 bases, with 7 bases remaining between them. This CDR3 contains 15 residues. CDR3 protein: CASSLRETGANVLTF. The DNA for the CDR3 is TGTGCCAGCAGCTTACGGGAAACTGGGGCCAACGTCCTGACTTTC. The full variable domain, rest sourced from reference TRBV7-8 and TRBJ2-6, is GAGVSQSPRYKVAKRGQDVALRCDPISGHVSLFWYQQALGQGPEFLTYFQNEAQLDKSGLPSDRFFAERPEGSVSTLKIQRTQQEDSAVYLCASSLRETGANVLTFGAGSRLTVL.

The genes are TRBV27 and TRBJ1-1; no clear D. Trimming removed 6 bases from V and 0 bases from J, with 14 bases in between. CDR3 length: 15 amino acids. Germline V gives CDR1 MNHEY, CDR2 SMNVEV (reference sequence). This CDR3 reads CASRPEGGMNTEAFF. The CDR3 DNA follows: TGTGCCAGCAGACCCGAAGGTGGTATGAACACTGAAGCTTTCTTT.

This chain's CDR3 is CASSERTLNTGELFF. DNA for the CDR3: TGTGCCAGCAGCGAACGGACCCTGAACACCGGGGAGCTGTTTTTT. The chain employs TRBV6-4 and TRBJ2-2; no clear D. Between the trimmed V and J ends, which lost 6 bases and 1 base, there was a span of 12 bases. Germline CDR1 is MRHNA and CDR2 is SNTAGT. The length of the CDR3 is 15 residues.

The genes are TRBV6-1 and TRBJ1-4, with TRBD1 matching 9 bases. The CDR3 has 16 residues. The V and J ends lost 4 bases and 3 bases, in that order; junction bases with no gene match: 6. The V gene's germline CDR1 is MNHNS and CDR2 SASEGT. The CDR3 nucleotides are TGTGCCAGCAGTGCCAAAAGACAGGGGGCTAATGAAAAACTGTTTTTT. This translates into CASSAKRQGANEKLFF.

This clone was detected many times. This chain connects TRBV9 to TRBJ2-7; no clear D gene. The CDR3 runs to 14 residues. Between the trimmed V and J ends, which lost 3 bases and 0 bases, there was a span of 10 bases. CDR1 SGDLS and CDR2 YYNGEE come from the germline V gene. CDR3 protein: CASSATVGSYEQYF. The CDR3 coding sequence is TGTGCCAGCAGCGCCACCGTCGGCTCCTACGAGCAGTACTTC.

The chain combines TRBV2 with TRBJ1-3; D not resolved. CDR3 length: 12 amino acids. Germline CDR1 is SNHLY and CDR2 is FYNNEI. V shed 11 bases and J shed 0 bases, with 8 bases lying between them. DNA of the CDR3: TGTGCCTTTAAGGCCTCTGGAAACACCATATATTTT. Its translation: CAFKASGNTIYF.

This chain uses TRBV4-1 with TRBJ1-4; 7 bases are a match to TRBD1. Unmatched junction bases numbered 5, after V lost 2 bases and J lost 2 bases. The CDR3 is 16 residues long. The germline gives CDR1 MGHRA, CDR2 YSYEKL. The CDR3 sequence: CASSQFRGTTNEKLFF. The CDR3, as DNA: TGCGCCAGCAGCCAATTCAGGGGGACGACTAATGAAAAACTGTTTTTT.

The genes are TRBV18 and TRBJ2-6; 7 bases match TRBD1. This CDR3 has 17 amino acids. Germline CDR1 is KGHSH and CDR2 is LQKENI. V shed 6 bases, J shed 4 bases, and the junction held 12 bases outside the gene matches. The CDR3 coding sequence is TGTGCCAGCTCGCTTCAGACAGGGAGTGCCGGGGCCAACGTCCTGACTTTC. It specifies CASSLQTGSAGANVLTF.

This clone was seen many times. The genes are TRBV21-1 and TRBJ2-7; the table's D call, TRBD2, has no DNA check behind it. TRBV21-1 is described as a pseudogene. The CDR3 has 16 amino acids. In nucleotides, the CDR3 is TGTGCCAGCCCTGTCACGGGAAGGACGCCTCTATACGAGCAGTACTTC. Translated: CASPVTGRTPLYEQYF.

The V call is TRBV14, the J call TRBJ1-1; D remains ambiguous. Germline CDR1 is SGHDN and CDR2 is FVKESK. V was cut by 4 bases and J by 1 base, with 4 bases left in between. CDR3 length: 12 amino acids. CDR3 sequence: CASSLTNTEAFF. DNA for the CDR3: TGTGCCAGCAGCCTCACGAACACTGAAGCTTTCTTT.

The chain couples TRBV9 to TRBJ1-1, with D hard to call. Germline V gene data show CDR1 as SGDLS and CDR2 as YYNGEE. The CDR3 has 12 residues. Trimming stripped 8 bases from V and 1 base from J, with 9 bases between. CDR3 DNA sequence: TGTGCCAGTGACAAGAGGAACACTGAAGCTTTCTTT. The encoded protein is CASDKRNTEAFF.

The genes are TRBV5-4 and TRBJ1-3, with D unresolved. The CDR3 extends over 15 amino acids. The V gene lost 3 bases and the J gene lost 0 bases, with 10 bases spanning the gap. Germline V gene lookup returns CDR1 SGHNT and CDR2 YYREEE (reference sequence). The CDR3 protein is CASSSMGSSGNTIYF. The CDR3 coding sequence is TGTGCCAGCAGCTCGATGGGGAGCTCTGGAAACACCATATATTTT.

The rearrangement uses TRBV27 and TRBJ2-6; D unresolved. This CDR3 spans 14 amino acids. With 6 bases removed from V and 4 bases from J, the gap between germline ends came to 10 bases. The germline gives CDR1 MNHEY, CDR2 SMNVEV (reference sequence). CDR3 residues: CASSPFGGANVLTF. The CDR3 DNA reads as TGTGCCAGCAGCCCCTTTGGCGGGGCCAACGTCCTGACTTTC.

This chain links TRBV5-1 with TRBJ1-1, with D uncertain. Germline V gives CDR1 SGHRS, CDR2 YFSETQ. Trimming took off 0 bases at V and 0 bases at J, with 12 bases between the two ends. CDR3 length: 16 residues. CDR3 sequence (DNA): TGCGCCAGCAGCTTGGATGGCAGTCCATTGAACACTGAAGCTTTCTTT. It specifies CASSLDGSPLNTEAFF.

This sequence joins TRBV24-1 and TRBJ2-1; 7 bases align to TRBD2. From germline, CDR1 is KGHDR and CDR2 SFDVKD. The trim removed 6 bases at V and 2 bases at J, leaving 6 bases unmatched. CDR3 length equals 15 residues. In DNA form, the CDR3 reads TGTGCCACCAGTTCAGGCGGGGGACCCTACAATGAGCAGTTCTTC. It is translated as CATSSGGGPYNEQFF.

The chain has TRBV18 and TRBJ2-1; no firm D call. The V and J ends lost 0 bases and 0 bases respectively, with 6 bases between them. The CDR3 is made up of 15 amino acids. CDR1 is KGHSH and CDR2 is LQKENI in the germline V gene. The CDR3 nucleotides are TGTGCCAGCTCACCACCGTCAGTCTCCTACAATGAGCAGTTCTTC. Its protein is CASSPPSVSYNEQFF.